Following are 27 T cell receptor beta chains from one sample sequenced in a study of blood T cell repertoires in COVID-19. Profiling relied on immunoSEQ multiplex PCR, and the TCRdb table lists in-frame clones only, not all of them. The sample carries 53,000 or so clones, 90% recorded once. Sequences were obtained from peripheral blood. These receptors came from a human donor in a cohort sampled during active COVID-19.

J is TRBJ2-1 and V is TRBV7-9; 11 bases are a match to TRBD2. Germline V gives CDR1 SEHNR, CDR2 FQNEAQ (reference sequence). The CDR3 is made up of 19 amino acids. The J segment lost 2 bases and the V segment lost 5 bases, leaving 14 bases of the junction unmatched. The CDR3 loop is CASSGAGTSGFNPYNEQFF. The CDR3, as DNA: TGTGCCAGCAGCGGTGCCGGGACTAGCGGTTTTAACCCCTACAATGAGCAGTTCTTC.

The chain joins TRBV18 to TRBJ2-1, with 12 bases that match TRBD2. The ends lost 2 bases at V and 5 bases at J; junction bases unmatched: 4. Germline CDR1 KGHSH, CDR2 LQKENI. CDR3 length: 16 residues. The CDR3: CASSPLLAGGDNEQFF. The CDR3 nucleotides read TGTGCCAGCTCACCATTACTAGCGGGAGGAGACAATGAGCAGTTCTTC.

V and J are TRBV19 and TRBJ1-1, with a possible D match to TRBD1 (5 bases). The CDR3 contains 14 residues. Trimming took off 1 base at V and 4 bases at J, with 10 bases between the two ends. Germline V lookup: CDR1 LNHDA, CDR2 SQIVND (reference sequence). CDR3 in amino acids: CASSIVGVGTEAFF. In nucleotides, the CDR3 is TGTGCCAGTAGTATAGTAGGGGTCGGCACTGAAGCTTTCTTT.

In this sample, this clone turned up once. DNA for the CDR3: TGTGCCAGCAGCTTCGCGGGGAGCTCCTACGAGCAGTACGTC. Encoded protein: CASSFAGSSYEQYV. The V gene is TRBV5-4, the J gene TRBJ2-7; perhaps TRBD2 as D (6 bases). CDR3 length: 14 amino acids. The V gene lost 2 bases and the J gene lost 0 bases, with 9 bases spanning the gap. Germline assignment: CDR1 SGHNT and CDR2 YYREEE (reference sequence).

This sequence joins TRBV6-1 and TRBJ2-7; D gene ambiguous. Trimming stripped 3 bases from V and 6 bases from J, with 9 bases between. CDR1 and CDR2 from the germline V gene are MNHNS and SASEGT. The CDR3 covers 12 residues. CDR3 sequence: CASSDPGFEQYV. The CDR3 bases are TGTGCCAGCAGTGATCCCGGGTTCGAGCAGTACGTC.

On this clone: Relative to the germline gene, one junction end is altered; a read error may explain this. The rearrangement joins TRBV6-6 to TRBJ1-2; 8 bases align to TRBD1. CDR3 length: 14 amino acids. In germline, CDR1 is MNHNY, CDR2 SVGAGI (reference sequence). As DNA, the CDR3 is TGTGCCAGCACTTACGCGACAGGGGAGTATGGCTACACCTTC. Protein sequence: CASTYATGEYGYTF.

The rearrangement links TRBV6-5 to TRBJ1-2; TRBD1 agrees at 7 bases. V was clipped by 6 bases and J by 8 bases; unmatched bases: 9. The germline V gene has CDR1 MNHEY and CDR2 SVGAGI. This CDR3 region has 13 residues. The DNA of the CDR3 is TGTGCCAGCAGCACGAGGGGGCTGGAAGGCTACACCTTC. This sequence encodes CASSTRGLEGYTF.

The rearrangement uses TRBV28 and TRBJ1-1; weak D call: TRBD1 (6 bases). V lost 8 bases to trimming and J lost 3 bases, with 25 bases between them. There are 17 residues in the CDR3. Germline CDR1 MDHEN, CDR2 SYDVKM. The CDR3 nucleotides read TGTGCCAGCCGATACAGGGCACGAGAACGGACCGACACTGAAGCTTTCTTT. Encoded protein: CASRYRARERTDTEAFF.

J is TRBJ1-1 and V is TRBV19; a possible D gene is TRBD1 (5 bases). V was shortened by 9 bases and J by 11 bases, with 13 bases between the two germline ends. The germline V gene encodes CDR1 LNHDA and CDR2 SQIVND (reference sequence). The CDR3 is 10 residues long. CDR3 DNA: TGTGCCAGCGGGAGGGACGAGGCTTTCTTT. Translation: CASGRDEAFF. Together with reference TRBV19 and TRBJ1-1, the CDR3 gives the full variable domain: DGGITQSPKYLFRKEGQNVTLSCEQNLNHDAMYWYRQDPGQGLRLIYYSQIVNDFQKGDIAEGYSVSREKKESFPLTVTSAQKNPTAFYLCASGRDEAFFGQGTRLTVV.

V is TRBV18 and J is TRBJ1-2; D possibly corresponds to TRBD1 (5 bases). The CDR3 extends over 18 amino acids. Trimming removed 3 bases from V and 8 bases from J, with 28 bases in between. CDR1 is KGHSH, CDR2 LQKENI, per germline. CDR3 sequence reads: CASSPSPPTAPTAGGYTF. CDR3 sequence (DNA): TGTGCCAGCTCACCGTCCCCCCCGACAGCTCCAACAGCGGGGGGCTACACCTTC. The variable domain in full, with the rest retrieved from reference TRBV18 and TRBJ1-2, is NAGVMQNPRHLVRRRGQEARLRCSPMKGHSHVYWYRQLPEEGLKFMVYLQKENIIDESGMPKERFSAEFPKEGPSILRIQQVVRGDSAAYFCASSPSPPTAPTAGGYTFGSGTRLTVV.

The chain couples TRBV6-5 to TRBJ2-5; TRBD2 matches at 7 bases. The CDR3 extends over 14 amino acids. Germline CDR1 is MNHEY and CDR2 is SVGAGI. J lost 9 bases, V lost 6 bases, and 13 bases had no gene match. This CDR3 reads CASSLTARGGAQYF. DNA of the CDR3: TGTGCCAGCAGCTTGACAGCACGGGGAGGGGCCCAGTACTTC.

This clone was seen a handful of times. The rearrangement uses TRBV4-1 and TRBJ1-2; D call uncertain. The CDR3 has 13 residues. Germline CDR1 and CDR2: MGHRA and YSYEKL. The ends were cut back, 4 bases at V and 8 bases at J, with 14 bases in the middle. The CDR3 loop is CASSLLEAQGYTF. In nucleotides, the CDR3 is TGCGCCAGCAGCCTCCTTGAGGCGCAGGGCTACACCTTC.

The CDR3 here is CASSLGGLPDGELFF. The CDR3 DNA reads TGTGCCAGCAGCTTGGGGGGCCTCCCCGACGGGGAGCTGTTTTTT. The chain joins TRBV5-6 to TRBJ2-2; TRBD1 might be the D (5 bases). Germline CDR1 reads SGHDT; CDR2 reads YYEEEE. This CDR3 is 15 amino acids long. The V gene lost 0 bases and the J gene lost 7 bases, with 13 bases spanning the gap.

The chain joins TRBV5-1 to TRBJ2-2; D unresolved. Trimming took off 2 bases at V and 8 bases at J, with 10 bases between the two ends. The germline gives CDR1 SGHRS, CDR2 YFSETQ. There are 13 residues in the CDR3. As DNA, the CDR3 is TGCGCCAGCAGCTTCCCTAGACTTGGGGAGCTGTTTTTT. Its translation: CASSFPRLGELFF.

The V gene is TRBV27, the J gene TRBJ2-7; D is ambiguous. Trimming stripped 4 bases from V and 2 bases from J, with 9 bases between. The CDR3 consists of 13 residues. Per germline, CDR1 MNHEY and CDR2 SMNVEV (reference sequence). CDR3 bases: TGTGCCAGCAGTTACGGTGCGACCTACGAGCAGTACTTC. This translates into CASSYGATYEQYF.

The V and J genes are TRBV2 and TRBJ2-5; 10 nucleotides line up with TRBD2. Per the germline V gene, CDR1 is SNHLY and CDR2 is FYNNEI. The junction had 15 bases not matched to a gene; V was cut back by 7 bases and J by 1 base. This CDR3 is built from 18 residues. The CDR3 is CASTFAGTSVSFQETQYF. DNA for the CDR3: TGTGCCAGCACGTTCGCCGGGACTAGCGTATCGTTCCAAGAGACCCAGTACTTC.

Turning to this clone: At one of its ends the junction is not consistent with the germline gene, which may arise from a read error. The gene calls are TRBV23-1 and TRBJ1-6; D remains ambiguous. TRBV23-1 is an ORF, and what it does is uncertain. The CDR3 contains 18 residues. In DNA form, the CDR3 reads TGCGCCAGCAGTCAATCGCCTCGGGGATCCCTCTATCATTCACCCCTCCACTTT. Translated: CASSQSPRGSLYHSPLHF.

This rearrangement joins TRBV6-5 to TRBJ2-7, with D perhaps TRBD1 (5 bases). From germline, CDR1 is MNHEY and CDR2 SVGAGI. V shed 6 bases and J shed 6 bases, with 12 bases lying between them. There are 12 residues in the CDR3. The CDR3 region has the DNA TGTGCCAGCAGCCAGGGTTTAGCCGAGCAGTACTTC. It yields the protein CASSQGLAEQYF.

The chain employs TRBV6-5 and TRBJ2-1; D remains ambiguous. Germline V CDR1 and CDR2: MNHEY, SVGAGI. V dropped 8 bases and J dropped 8 bases, with 13 bases sitting between them. This CDR3 spans 12 amino acids. CDR3 amino acids: CASGPVRDEQFF. The CDR3 nucleotides are TGTGCCAGCGGGCCAGTCCGCGATGAGCAGTTCTTC.

The rearrangement uses TRBV6-6 and TRBJ1-5; D is ambiguous. The CDR3 extends over 16 amino acids. V dropped 7 bases and J dropped 1 base, with 17 bases sitting between them. CDR1 and CDR2 from the germline V gene are MNHNY and SVGAGI (reference sequence). CDR3 bases: TGTGCCAGCATACGGACTCCTAGAACAAGCAATCAGCCCCAGCATTTT. Protein: CASIRTPRTSNQPQHF.

V gene TRBV7-2 combines with J gene TRBJ2-3; no clear D gene. The ends were cut back, 2 bases at V and 3 bases at J, with 9 bases in the middle. The CDR3 sequence is 14 residues long. CDR1 and CDR2 from the germline V gene are SGHTA and FQGNSA. DNA for the CDR3: TGTGCCAGCAGCTTAAGCCCGGAGACAGATACGCAGTATTTT. Protein: CASSLSPETDTQYF.

The V and J genes are TRBV13 and TRBJ2-1; 10 bases fit TRBD1. The length of the CDR3 is 15 residues. In germline, CDR1 is PRHDT, CDR2 FYEKMQ (reference sequence). With 3 bases clipped from V and 5 bases from J, the junction kept 4 bases outside the gene matches. The CDR3 region is CASSLDRGGHNEQFF. In DNA form, the CDR3 reads TGTGCCAGCAGCTTGGACAGGGGGGGACACAATGAGCAGTTCTTC.

The chain combines TRBV28 with TRBJ1-1, with TRBD1 identical over 7 bases. CDR3 length equals 14 residues. The germline V gene has CDR1 MDHEN and CDR2 SYDVKM. V was clipped by 4 bases and J by 9 bases; unmatched bases: 11. The CDR3 spells CASSSAGTAVKAFF. CDR3 DNA sequence: TGTGCCAGCAGTTCCGCCGGGACAGCCGTCAAAGCTTTCTTT. The full variable domain, with the rest looked up from reference TRBV28 and TRBJ1-1, is DVKVTQSSRYLVKRTGEKVFLECVQDMDHENMFWYRQDPGLGLRLIYFSYDVKMKEKGDIPEGYSVSREKKERFSLILESASTNQTSMYLCASSSAGTAVKAFFGQGTRLTVV.

The chain joins TRBV9 to TRBJ1-1, with D tentatively TRBD1 (5 bases). The CDR3 has 14 residues. Per the germline V gene, CDR1 is SGDLS and CDR2 is YYNGEE. V was clipped by 0 bases and J by 6 bases, with 12 bases between them. Here the CDR3 reads CASSVVGGTPEAFF. CDR3 nucleotide sequence: TGTGCCAGCAGCGTAGTTGGGGGGACCCCTGAAGCTTTCTTT.

The genes are TRBV19 and TRBJ2-3, with D uncertain. The CDR3 totals 15 residues. In germline, CDR1 is LNHDA, CDR2 SQIVND (reference sequence). The V gene lost 5 bases and the J gene lost 2 bases, with 14 bases spanning the gap. The CDR3 DNA reads TGTGCCAGTAGTTTAAACTTTTTTGTCACAGATACGCAGTATTTT. Translation gives CASSLNFFVTDTQYF.

The rearrangement links TRBV7-2 to TRBJ2-1; 9 bases map to TRBD2. Unmatched junction bases numbered 3, after V lost 3 bases and J lost 6 bases. Germline V lookup: CDR1 SGHTA, CDR2 FQGNSA. The length of the CDR3 is 14 residues. The CDR3: CASSFASGANEQFF. The CDR3 DNA reads TGTGCCAGCAGCTTTGCTAGCGGGGCCAATGAGCAGTTCTTC. The full variable domain, with the rest looked up from reference TRBV7-2 and TRBJ2-1, is GAGVSQSPSNKVTEKGKDVELRCDPISGHTALYWYRQSLGQGLEFLIYFQGNSAPDKSGLPSDRFSAERTGGSVSTLTIQRTQQEDSAVYLCASSFASGANEQFFGPGTRLTVL.

The rearrangement uses TRBV4-3 and TRBJ1-1, with a weak D call TRBD1 (6 bases). This CDR3 contains 15 residues. Between the trimmed V and J ends, which lost 0 bases and 4 bases, there was a span of 12 bases. In germline, CDR1 is LGHNA, CDR2 YSLEER. CDR3 nucleotides: TGCGCCAGCAGCCAAGAGCGGGGGCTTAGCACTGAAGCTTTCTTT. This gives the protein CASSQERGLSTEAFF.